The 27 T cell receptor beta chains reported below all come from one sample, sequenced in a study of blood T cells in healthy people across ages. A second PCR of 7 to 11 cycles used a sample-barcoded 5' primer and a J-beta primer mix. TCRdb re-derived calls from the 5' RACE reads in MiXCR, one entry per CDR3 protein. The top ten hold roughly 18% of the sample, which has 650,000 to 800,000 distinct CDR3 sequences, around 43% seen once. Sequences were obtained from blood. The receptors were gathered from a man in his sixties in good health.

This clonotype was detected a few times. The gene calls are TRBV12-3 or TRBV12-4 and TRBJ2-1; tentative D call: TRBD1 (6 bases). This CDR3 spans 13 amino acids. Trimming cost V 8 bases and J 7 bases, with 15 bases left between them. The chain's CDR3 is CASGMAGANEQFF. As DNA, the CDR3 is TGTGCCAGCGGTATGGCAGGGGCTAATGAGCAGTTCTTC.

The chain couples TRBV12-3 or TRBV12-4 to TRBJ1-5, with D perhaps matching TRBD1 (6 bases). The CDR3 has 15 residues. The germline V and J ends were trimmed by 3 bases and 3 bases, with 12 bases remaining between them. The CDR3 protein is CASSFRAGANQPQHF. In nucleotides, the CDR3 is TGTGCCAGCAGTTTTAGGGCAGGGGCCAATCAGCCCCAGCATTTT.

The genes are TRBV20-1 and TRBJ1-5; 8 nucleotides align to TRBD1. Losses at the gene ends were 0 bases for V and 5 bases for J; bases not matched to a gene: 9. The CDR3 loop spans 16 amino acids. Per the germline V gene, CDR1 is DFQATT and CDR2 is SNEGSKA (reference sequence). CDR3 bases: TGCAGTGCTAGAGACGGAAAGAGGACAGGGTATCAGCCCCAGCATTTT. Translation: CSARDGKRTGYQPQHF.

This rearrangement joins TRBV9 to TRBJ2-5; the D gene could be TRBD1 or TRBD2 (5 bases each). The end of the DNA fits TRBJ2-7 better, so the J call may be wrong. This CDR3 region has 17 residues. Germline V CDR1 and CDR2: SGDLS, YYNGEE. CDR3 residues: CANKKEDRDRGSYEQYF. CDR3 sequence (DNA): TGTGCCAACAAGAAAGAGGACCGGGACCGGGGCTCCTACGAGCAGTACTTC.

The CDR3 is CASSSTGTGTQPQHF. CDR3 DNA: TGTGCCAGCAGTTCTACCGGGACAGGGACCCAGCCCCAGCATTTT. This chain uses TRBV28 with TRBJ1-5; 9 bases are a match to TRBD1. Germline V gene data show CDR1 as MDHEN and CDR2 as SYDVKM. The CDR3 extends over 15 amino acids. Germline trimming cut 4 bases from V and 7 bases from J; bases unmatched to any gene: 8.

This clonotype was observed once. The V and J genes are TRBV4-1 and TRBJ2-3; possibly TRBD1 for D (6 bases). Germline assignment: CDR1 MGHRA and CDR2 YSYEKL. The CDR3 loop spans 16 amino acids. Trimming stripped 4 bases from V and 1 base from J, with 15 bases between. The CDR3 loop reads CASSPLGADRTDTQYF. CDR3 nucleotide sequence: TGCGCCAGCAGCCCTTTGGGGGCAGATCGCACAGATACGCAGTATTTT.

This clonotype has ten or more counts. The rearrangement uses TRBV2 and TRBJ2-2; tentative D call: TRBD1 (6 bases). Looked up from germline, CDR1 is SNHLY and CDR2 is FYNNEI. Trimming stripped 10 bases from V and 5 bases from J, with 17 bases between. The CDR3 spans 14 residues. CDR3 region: CATTAGVLTGELFF. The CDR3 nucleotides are TGTGCCACGACAGCAGGGGTTTTGACCGGGGAGCTGTTTTTT.

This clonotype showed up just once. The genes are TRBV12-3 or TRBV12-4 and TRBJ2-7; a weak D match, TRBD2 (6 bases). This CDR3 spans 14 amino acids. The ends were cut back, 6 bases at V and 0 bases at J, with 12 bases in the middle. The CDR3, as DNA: TGTGCCAGCAGGCGGGACGGCCTCTCCTACGAGCAGTACTTC. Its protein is CASRRDGLSYEQYF.

CDR3 nucleotide sequence: TGCGCCAGCAGCCAAGCCCGGGGTACAGATACGCAGTATTTT. Protein product: CASSQARGTDTQYF. This chain joins TRBV4-3 and TRBJ2-3; TRBD2 might be the D (5 bases). V shed 1 base and J shed 3 bases, with 8 bases lying between them. The CDR3 is made up of 14 amino acids. Germline values: CDR1 LGHNA, CDR2 YSLEER.

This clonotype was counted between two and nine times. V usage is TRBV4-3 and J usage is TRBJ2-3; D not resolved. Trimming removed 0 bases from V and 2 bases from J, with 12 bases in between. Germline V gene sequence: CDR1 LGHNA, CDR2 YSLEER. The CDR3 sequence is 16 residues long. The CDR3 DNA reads TGCGCCAGCAGCCAAGAAAATAGGCCTCTCACAGATACGCAGTATTTT. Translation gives CASSQENRPLTDTQYF.

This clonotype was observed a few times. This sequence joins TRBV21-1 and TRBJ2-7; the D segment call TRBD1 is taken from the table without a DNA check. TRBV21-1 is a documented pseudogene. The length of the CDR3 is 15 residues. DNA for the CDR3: TGTGCCAGCAGCAAAGGCAGGGGATTTATCCACGAGCAGTACTTC. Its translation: CASSKGRGFIHEQYF.

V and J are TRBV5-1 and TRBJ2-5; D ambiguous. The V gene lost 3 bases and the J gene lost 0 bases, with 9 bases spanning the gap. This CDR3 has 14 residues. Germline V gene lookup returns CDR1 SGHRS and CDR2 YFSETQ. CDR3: CASSWARNQETQYF. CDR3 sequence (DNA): TGCGCCAGCAGCTGGGCTAGGAACCAAGAGACCCAGTACTTC.

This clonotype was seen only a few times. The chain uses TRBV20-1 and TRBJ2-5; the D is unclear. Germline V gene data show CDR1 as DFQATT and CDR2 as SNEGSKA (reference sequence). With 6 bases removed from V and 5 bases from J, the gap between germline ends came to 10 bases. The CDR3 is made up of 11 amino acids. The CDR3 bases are TGCAGTGCAAAGACGAGGGAGACCCAGTACTTC. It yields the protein CSAKTRETQYF.

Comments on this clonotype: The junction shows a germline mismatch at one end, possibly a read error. The CDR3, as DNA: TGTGCCGGCAGCTTACCGGACCGTCGCTTCGAGGGGTACGAGCAGTACTTC. Its protein is CAGSLPDRRFEGYEQYF. The chain joins TRBV7-2 to TRBJ2-7, with D perhaps assigned TRBD1 or TRBD2 (5 bases each). In germline, CDR1 is SGHTA, CDR2 FQGNSA. There are 17 residues in the CDR3.

DNA of the CDR3: TGTGCCAGCATTCCTGGGGCGACGGGGGCGAGGACCCAGTACTTC. This gives the protein CASIPGATGARTQYF. The chain recombines TRBV28 with TRBJ2-5; D may be TRBD1 or TRBD2 (6 bases each). V was shortened by 7 bases and J by 7 bases, with 22 bases between the two germline ends. Germline V lookup: CDR1 MDHEN, CDR2 SYDVKM. This CDR3 has 15 residues.

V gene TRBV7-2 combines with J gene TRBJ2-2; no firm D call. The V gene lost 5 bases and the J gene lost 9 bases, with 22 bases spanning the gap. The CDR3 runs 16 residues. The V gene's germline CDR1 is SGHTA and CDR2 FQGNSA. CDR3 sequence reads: CASSPQGVGGNWELFF. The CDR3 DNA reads TGTGCCAGCAGCCCCCAAGGCGTGGGTGGTAATTGGGAGCTGTTTTTT.

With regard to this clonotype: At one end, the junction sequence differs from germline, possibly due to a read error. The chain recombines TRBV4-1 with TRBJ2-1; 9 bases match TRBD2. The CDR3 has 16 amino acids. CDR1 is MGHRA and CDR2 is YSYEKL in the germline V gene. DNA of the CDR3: TGCGCCAGCAGCCGCACCACTAGCGGGTCCTTCAATGAGCAGTTCTTC. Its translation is CASSRTTSGSFNEQFF.

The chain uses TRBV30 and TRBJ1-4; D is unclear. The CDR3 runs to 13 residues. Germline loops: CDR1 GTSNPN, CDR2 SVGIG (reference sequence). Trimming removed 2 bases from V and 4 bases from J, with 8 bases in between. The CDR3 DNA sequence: TGTGCCTGGAGTCTCCGCCTTAATGAAAAACTGTTTTTT. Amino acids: CAWSLRLNEKLFF. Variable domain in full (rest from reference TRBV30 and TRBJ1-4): SQTIHQWPATLVQPVGSPLSLECTVEGTSNPNLYWYRQAAGRGLQLLFYSVGIGQISSEVPQNLSASRPQDRQFILSSKKLLLSDSGFYLCAWSLRLNEKLFFGSGTQLSVL.

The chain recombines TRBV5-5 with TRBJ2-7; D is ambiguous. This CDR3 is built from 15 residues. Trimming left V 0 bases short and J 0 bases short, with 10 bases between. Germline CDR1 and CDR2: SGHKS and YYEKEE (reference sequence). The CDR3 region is CASSLGWMSSYEQYF. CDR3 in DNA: TGTGCCAGCAGCTTGGGGTGGATGAGCTCCTACGAGCAGTACTTC. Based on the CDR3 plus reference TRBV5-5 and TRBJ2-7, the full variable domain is DAGVTQSPTHLIKTRGQQVTLRCSPISGHKSVSWYQQVLGQGPQFIFQYYEKEERGRGNFPDRFSARQFPNYSSELNVNALLLGDSALYLCASSLGWMSSYEQYFGPGTRLTVT.

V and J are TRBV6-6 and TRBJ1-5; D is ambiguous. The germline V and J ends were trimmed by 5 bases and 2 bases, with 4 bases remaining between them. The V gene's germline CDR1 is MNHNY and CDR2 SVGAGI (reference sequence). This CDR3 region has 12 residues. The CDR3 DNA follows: TGTGCCAGCAGTACCCGCAATCAGCCCCAGCATTTT. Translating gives CASSTRNQPQHF.

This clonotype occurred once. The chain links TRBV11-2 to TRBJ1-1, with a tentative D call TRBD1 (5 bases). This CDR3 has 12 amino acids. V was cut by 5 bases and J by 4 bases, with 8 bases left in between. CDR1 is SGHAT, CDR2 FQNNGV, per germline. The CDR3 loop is CASSRGSTEAFF. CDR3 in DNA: TGTGCCAGCAGCCGGGGGTCCACTGAAGCTTTCTTT.

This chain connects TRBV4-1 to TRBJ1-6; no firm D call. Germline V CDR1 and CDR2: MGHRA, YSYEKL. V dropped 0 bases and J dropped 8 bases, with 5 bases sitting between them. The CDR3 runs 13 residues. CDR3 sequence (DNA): TGCGCCAGCAGCCAAGACGAGCATTCACCCCTCCACTTT. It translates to CASSQDEHSPLHF.

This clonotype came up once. CDR3 residues: CASRPRPAGRGVKRTNEKLFF. CDR3 coding DNA: TGCGCCAGCAGGCCTAGACCGGCCGGCAGGGGAGTGAAGAGGACTAATGAAAAACTGTTTTTT. This chain links TRBV4-3 with TRBJ1-4, with a weak D call TRBD1 (6 bases). Germline V gives CDR1 LGHNA, CDR2 YSLEER. The CDR3 is 21 residues long. With 6 bases removed from V and 2 bases from J, the gap between germline ends came to 31 bases.

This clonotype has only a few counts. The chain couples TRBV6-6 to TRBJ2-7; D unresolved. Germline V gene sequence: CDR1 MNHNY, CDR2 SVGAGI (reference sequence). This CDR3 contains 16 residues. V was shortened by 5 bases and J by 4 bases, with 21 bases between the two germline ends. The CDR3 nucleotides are TGTGCCAGCAGTACCCGTACCGGGCTTCAGAGATACGAGCAGTACTTC. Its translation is CASSTRTGLQRYEQYF.

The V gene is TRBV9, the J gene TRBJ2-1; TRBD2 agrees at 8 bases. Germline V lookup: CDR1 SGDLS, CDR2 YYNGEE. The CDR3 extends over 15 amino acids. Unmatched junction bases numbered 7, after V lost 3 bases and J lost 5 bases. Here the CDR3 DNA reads TGTGCCAGCAGCGCCACGGGGGGGCCCCACAATGAGCAGTTCTTC. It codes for CASSATGGPHNEQFF. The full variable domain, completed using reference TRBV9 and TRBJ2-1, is DSGVTQTPKHLITATGQRVTLRCSPRSGDLSVYWYQQSLDQGLQFLIQYYNGEERAKGNILERFSAQQFPDLHSELNLSSLELGDSALYFCASSATGGPHNEQFFGPGTRLTVL.

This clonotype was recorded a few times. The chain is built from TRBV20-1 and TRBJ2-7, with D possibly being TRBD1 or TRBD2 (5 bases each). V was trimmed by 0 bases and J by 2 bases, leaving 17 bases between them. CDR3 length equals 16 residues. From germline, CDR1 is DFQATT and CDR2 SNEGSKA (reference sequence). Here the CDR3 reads CSAREWGRVGTYEQYF. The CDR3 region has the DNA TGCAGTGCTAGAGAGTGGGGACGGGTAGGGACCTACGAGCAGTACTTC.

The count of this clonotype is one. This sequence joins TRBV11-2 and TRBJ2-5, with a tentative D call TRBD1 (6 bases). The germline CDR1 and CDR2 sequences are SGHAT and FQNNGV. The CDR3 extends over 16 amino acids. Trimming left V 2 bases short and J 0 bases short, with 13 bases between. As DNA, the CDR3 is TGTGCCAGCAGCTTAAGGGGGTACAACAACCAAGAGACCCAGTACTTC. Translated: CASSLRGYNNQETQYF. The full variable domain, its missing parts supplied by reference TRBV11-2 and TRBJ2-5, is EAGVAQSPRYKIIEKRQSVAFWCNPISGHATLYWYQQILGQGPKLLIQFQNNGVVDDSQLPKDRFSAERLKGVDSTLKIQPAKLEDSAVYLCASSLRGYNNQETQYFGPGTRLLVL.